This entry describes one T cell receptor beta chain. Its target is not known. This record belongs to a study of monozygotic twins with inflammatory bowel disease. Eight separate reactions per sample yielded the cDNA. TCRdb re-called the 5' RACE reads; every CDR3 protein appears as one record, without DNA. This sample's table reports a few hundred thousand distinct CDR3 sequences. Sampling involved one blood draw (more than 2.3 ml) for every donor. No sorting of T cells preceded isolation of total RNA from whole blood. Study-wide results and caveats: Patients received differing immunosuppressive treatments, which may have added variability to their repertoires.

The CDR3 loop spans 16 amino acids. CDR1 and CDR2 from the germline V gene are SGHKS and YYEKEE (reference sequence). This sequence originates from a human donor with ulcerative colitis or Crohn's disease, or a healthy co-twin of an affected twin (not recorded which). The chain is built from TRBV5-5 and TRBJ1-2; as DNA is missing, the TRBD1 call by TCRdb cannot be tested. The sequencing sample was made of blood. CDR3 sequence reads: CASSSSQGEVLYGYTF.